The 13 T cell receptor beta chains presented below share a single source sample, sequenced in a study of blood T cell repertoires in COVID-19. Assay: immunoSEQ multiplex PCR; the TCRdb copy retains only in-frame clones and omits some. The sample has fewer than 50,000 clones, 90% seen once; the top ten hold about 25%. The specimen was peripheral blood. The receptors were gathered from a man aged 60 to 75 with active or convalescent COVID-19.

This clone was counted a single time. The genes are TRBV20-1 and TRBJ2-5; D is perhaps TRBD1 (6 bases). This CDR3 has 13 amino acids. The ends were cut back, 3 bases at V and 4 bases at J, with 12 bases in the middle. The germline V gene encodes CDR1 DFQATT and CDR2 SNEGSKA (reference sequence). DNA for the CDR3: TGCAGTGCTAGTGACAGCAGGGGAGAGACCCAGTACTTC. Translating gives CSASDSRGETQYF.

The CDR3 nucleotides read TGTGCCAGCAGCTGGGGGGGCGGAGGCGGGATGATCACCGGGGAGCTGTTTTTT. Amino acid sequence: CASSWGGGGGMITGELFF. This chain joins TRBV5-4 and TRBJ2-2; D is possibly TRBD2 (7 bases). The CDR3 loop spans 18 amino acids. Trimming removed 3 bases at V and 4 bases at J, with 22 bases between. Germline V gene lookup returns CDR1 SGHNT and CDR2 YYREEE (reference sequence).

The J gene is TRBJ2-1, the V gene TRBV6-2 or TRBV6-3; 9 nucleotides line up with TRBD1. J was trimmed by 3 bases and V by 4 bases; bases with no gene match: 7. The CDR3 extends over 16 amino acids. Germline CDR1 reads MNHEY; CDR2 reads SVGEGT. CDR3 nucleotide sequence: TGTGCCAGCAGTTCTATTACAGGGGGCCTCTACAATGAGCAGTTCTTC. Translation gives CASSSITGGLYNEQFF.

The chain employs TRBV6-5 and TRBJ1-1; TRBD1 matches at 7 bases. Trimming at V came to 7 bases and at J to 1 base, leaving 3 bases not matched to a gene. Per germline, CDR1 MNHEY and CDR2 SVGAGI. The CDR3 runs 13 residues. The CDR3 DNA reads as TGTGCCAGCAAAGACAGGGCGAACACTGAAGCTTTCTTT. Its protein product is CASKDRANTEAFF.

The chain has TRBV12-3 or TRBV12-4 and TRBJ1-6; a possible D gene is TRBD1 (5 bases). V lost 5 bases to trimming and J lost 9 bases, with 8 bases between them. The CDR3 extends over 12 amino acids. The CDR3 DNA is TGTGCCAGCAGTGGCAGGGTTTCACCCCTCCACTTT. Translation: CASSGRVSPLHF.

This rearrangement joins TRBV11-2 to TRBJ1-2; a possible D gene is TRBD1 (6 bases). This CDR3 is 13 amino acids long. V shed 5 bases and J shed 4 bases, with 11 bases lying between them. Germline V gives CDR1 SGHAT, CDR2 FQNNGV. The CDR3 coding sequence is TGTGCCAGCAGCCCATTAGGGGGCTATGGCTACACCTTC. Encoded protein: CASSPLGGYGYTF.

The CDR3 DNA reads TGTGCCAGCAGTTACAAGGGATCGGGAGGCTACACCTTC. Its protein product is CASSYKGSGGYTF. The rearrangement links TRBV12-3 or TRBV12-4 to TRBJ1-2, with D unclear. The CDR3 sequence is 13 residues long. The V end lost 4 bases, the J end lost 8 bases, and 14 bases lay between the germline ends.

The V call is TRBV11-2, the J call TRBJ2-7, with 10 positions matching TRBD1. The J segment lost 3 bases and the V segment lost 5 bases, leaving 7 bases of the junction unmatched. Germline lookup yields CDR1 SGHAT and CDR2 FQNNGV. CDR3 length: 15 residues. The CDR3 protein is CASSPLGTGVYEQYF. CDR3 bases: TGTGCCAGCAGCCCCCTCGGGACAGGGGTCTACGAGCAGTACTTC.

The CDR3 DNA follows: TGTGCCAGCAGTCTCGGGGGGGGCTTCTTCTACGAGCAGTACTTC. This translates into CASSLGGGFFYEQYF. This chain uses TRBV6-2 or TRBV6-3 with TRBJ2-7; 8 bases align to TRBD2. V shed 5 bases and J 3 bases; nucleotides not matched to a gene: 9. The CDR3 is 15 amino acids. Per germline, CDR1 MNHEY and CDR2 SVGEGT.

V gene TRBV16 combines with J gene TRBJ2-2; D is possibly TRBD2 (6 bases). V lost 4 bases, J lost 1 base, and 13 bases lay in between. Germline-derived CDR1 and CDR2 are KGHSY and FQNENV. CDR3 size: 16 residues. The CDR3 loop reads CASSPEGGENTGELFF. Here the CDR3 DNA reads TGTGCCAGCAGCCCCGAGGGCGGGGAGAACACCGGGGAGCTGTTTTTT.

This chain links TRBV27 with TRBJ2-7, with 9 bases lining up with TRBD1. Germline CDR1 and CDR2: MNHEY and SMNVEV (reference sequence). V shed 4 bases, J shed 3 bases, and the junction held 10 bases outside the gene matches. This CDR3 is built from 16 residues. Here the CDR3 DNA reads TGTGCCAGCAGTTCGATCGGGACAGGGAAGCGCTACGAGCAGTACTTC. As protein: CASSSIGTGKRYEQYF.

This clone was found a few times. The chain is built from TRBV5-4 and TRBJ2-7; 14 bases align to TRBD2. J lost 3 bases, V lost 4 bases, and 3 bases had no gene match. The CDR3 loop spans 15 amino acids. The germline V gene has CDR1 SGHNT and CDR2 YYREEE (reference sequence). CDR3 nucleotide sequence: TGTGCCAGCAGCAAGGGACTAGCGGGAGACTACGAGCAGTACTTC. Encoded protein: CASSKGLAGDYEQYF. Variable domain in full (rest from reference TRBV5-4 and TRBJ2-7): ETGVTQSPTHLIKTRGQQVTLRCSSQSGHNTVSWYQQALGQGPQFIFQYYREEENGRGNFPPRFSGLQFPNYSSELNVNALELDDSALYLCASSKGLAGDYEQYFGPGTRLTVT.

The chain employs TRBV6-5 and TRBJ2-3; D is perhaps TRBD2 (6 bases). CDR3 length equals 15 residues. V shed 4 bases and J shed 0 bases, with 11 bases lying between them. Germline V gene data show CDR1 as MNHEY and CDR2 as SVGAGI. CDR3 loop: CASSLGLSSTDTQYF. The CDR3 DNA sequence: TGTGCCAGCAGTTTGGGACTCTCTAGCACAGATACGCAGTATTTT.